Each of the 25 T cell receptor beta chains below was sequenced from the same sample in a study of blood T cell repertoires in COVID-19. The table came from immunoSEQ multiplex PCR; TCRdb's copy has only in-frame clones and leaves some out. The sample yields fewer than 250,000 clones, roughly 86% seen once. Source material: peripheral blood. These receptors originate from a woman between 45 and 65 years old with active or convalescent COVID-19.

This clone showed up just once. The V call is TRBV30, the J call TRBJ2-3, with D maybe TRBD2 (5 bases). CDR3 length equals 15 residues. Trimming cost V 0 bases and J 2 bases, with 12 bases left between them. Germline V CDR1 and CDR2: GTSNPN, SVGIG (reference sequence). The CDR3 here is CAWSVRDRSTDTQYF. The CDR3 DNA follows: TGTGCCTGGAGTGTTCGGGATCGGTCCACAGATACGCAGTATTTT.

This chain links TRBV19 with TRBJ2-1, with TRBD2 matching 9 bases. The CDR3 extends over 17 amino acids. Germline CDR1 reads LNHDA; CDR2 reads SQIVND (reference sequence). V trimming: 4 bases; J trimming: 8 bases; junction bases outside the gene matches: 15. CDR3 nucleotide sequence: TGTGCCAGTAGTAAAGGGGGGCTAGCGGGAAAAAGCCATGAGCAGTTCTTC. It translates to CASSKGGLAGKSHEQFF. Using reference TRBV19 and TRBJ2-1 for the parts outside the CDR3, the full variable domain is DGGITQSPKYLFRKEGQNVTLSCEQNLNHDAMYWYRQDPGQGLRLIYYSQIVNDFQKGDIAEGYSVSREKKESFPLTVTSAQKNPTAFYLCASSKGGLAGKSHEQFFGPGTRLTVL.

The rearrangement links TRBV2 to TRBJ1-5; 8 nucleotides line up with TRBD1. This CDR3 has 13 amino acids. The V gene's germline CDR1 is SNHLY and CDR2 FYNNEI. V lost 2 bases, J lost 12 bases, and 6 bases stayed unmatched. The CDR3 region has the DNA TGTGCCAGCAGTGAAATAGGGACAGGACACCAGCATTTT. It codes for CASSEIGTGHQHF. Filled out from reference TRBV2 and TRBJ1-5, the complete variable domain reads EPEVTQTPSHQVTQMGQEVILRCVPISNHLYFYWYRQILGQKVEFLVSFYNNEISEKSEIFDDQFSVERPDGSNFTLKIRSTKLEDSAMYFCASSEIGTGHQHFGDGTRLSIL.

This chain links TRBV4-1 with TRBJ2-5, with D perhaps matching TRBD2 (5 bases). This CDR3 has 18 amino acids. Trimming pared 6 bases from V and 4 bases from J, leaving 27 bases between. Germline loops: CDR1 MGHRA, CDR2 YSYEKL. The DNA of the CDR3 is TGCGCCAGCAGTCTTTCCGCGGGCGGTTCCCTTTGGAGAGAGACCCAGTACTTC. Residues: CASSLSAGGSLWRETQYF.

The chain recombines TRBV6-5 with TRBJ1-2; tentative D call: TRBD1 (5 bases). This CDR3 spans 13 amino acids. Trimming shortened V by 6 bases and J by 13 bases, and 21 bases separated the two germline ends. Germline CDR1 and CDR2: MNHEY and SVGAGI. The CDR3 protein is CASSIGRGAGSTF. For the CDR3, the DNA is TGTGCCAGCAGCATAGGTAGGGGAGCGGGTAGCACCTTC.

The chain is built from TRBV10-3 and TRBJ1-1; D may be TRBD1 (5 bases). Germline loops: CDR1 ENHRY, CDR2 SYGVKD. Trimming cost V 0 bases and J 2 bases, with 19 bases left between them. This CDR3 comprises 18 residues. The CDR3 DNA sequence: TGTGCCATCAGTGAGTCGAGGCGGGGAGGGAGGGACAACACTGAAGCTTTCTTT. Its translation: CAISESRRGGRDNTEAFF.

The V gene is TRBV6-5, the J gene TRBJ1-4, with TRBD1 as a possible D gene (5 bases). V lost 7 bases to trimming and J lost 3 bases, with 12 bases between them. The germline V gene has CDR1 MNHEY and CDR2 SVGAGI. The CDR3 sequence is 14 residues long. The CDR3 here is CASIIGGANEKLFF. As DNA, the CDR3 is TGTGCCAGCATTATCGGGGGGGCTAATGAAAAACTGTTTTTT.

The rearrangement links TRBV9 to TRBJ2-2; 7 positions match TRBD2. V dropped 2 bases and J dropped 0; count of bases not matched to a gene: 4. Germline V gene lookup returns CDR1 SGDLS and CDR2 YYNGEE. The CDR3 sequence is 16 residues long. CDR3 region: CASSVIAGTNTGELFF. The DNA for the CDR3 is TGTGCCAGCAGCGTTATAGCGGGCACGAACACCGGGGAGCTGTTTTTT.

This sequence joins TRBV28 and TRBJ1-3, with D unresolved. This CDR3 has 16 amino acids. V lost 5 bases and J 3 bases, leaving 17 bases between the germline ends. Germline lookup yields CDR1 MDHEN and CDR2 SYDVKM. The DNA of the CDR3 is TGTGCCAGCAGTCCCGTGGGGAGGGTAGGTGGAAACACCATATATTTT. Its protein product is CASSPVGRVGGNTIYF.

This clone was observed a few times. The chain couples TRBV9 to TRBJ2-7; 15 bases map to TRBD2. Germline V gives CDR1 SGDLS, CDR2 YYNGEE. The CDR3 has 16 amino acids. J lost 3 bases, V lost 4 bases, and 5 bases had no gene match. The CDR3 spells CASSPGLAGGLYEQYF. CDR3 bases: TGTGCCAGCAGCCCAGGACTAGCGGGAGGGCTCTACGAGCAGTACTTC.

The rearrangement uses TRBV7-9 and TRBJ2-1; D might be TRBD2 (6 bases). The CDR3 contains 15 residues. Germline loops: CDR1 SEHNR, CDR2 FQNEAQ (reference sequence). Trimming took off 3 bases at V and 4 bases at J, with 13 bases between the two ends. The CDR3 DNA is TGTGCCAGCAGCTTCGGGGCGGGATCGTACAATGAGCAGTTCTTC. This codes for CASSFGAGSYNEQFF.

The chain has TRBV5-1 and TRBJ1-1; 7 bases map to TRBD1. V trimming: 4 bases; J trimming: 8 bases; junction bases outside the gene matches: 8. Germline CDR1 and CDR2: SGHRS and YFSETQ. The length of the CDR3 is 13 residues. The CDR3 loop is CASSPDRIPEAFF. CDR3 sequence (DNA): TGCGCCAGCAGCCCGGACAGGATCCCCGAAGCTTTCTTT.

The chain combines TRBV2 with TRBJ1-1; D gene unclear. The V gene lost 2 bases and the J gene lost 8 bases, with 12 bases spanning the gap. The CDR3 runs to 13 residues. The germline V gene has CDR1 SNHLY and CDR2 FYNNEI. This chain's CDR3 is CASSENQVGEAFF. The CDR3 DNA follows: TGTGCCAGCAGTGAAAATCAGGTTGGGGAAGCTTTCTTT.

V and J are TRBV5-5 and TRBJ1-1; no firm D call. Per germline, CDR1 SGHKS and CDR2 YYEKEE (reference sequence). This CDR3 has 15 residues. The V end lost 0 bases, the J end lost 0 bases, and 9 bases lay between the germline ends. CDR3 loop: CASSLEAGLNTEAFF. CDR3 nucleotide sequence: TGTGCCAGCAGCTTGGAAGCAGGTTTGAACACTGAAGCTTTCTTT.

The sample holds a few counts of this clone. The chain carries TRBV4-2 and TRBJ1-6; 10 nucleotides align to TRBD1. The ends lost 0 bases at V and 7 bases at J; junction bases unmatched: 9. This CDR3 contains 18 residues. The germline V gene encodes CDR1 LGHNA and CDR2 YNFKEQ. CDR3 sequence reads: CASSQDIGGQGGNSPLHF. DNA of the CDR3: TGTGCCAGCAGCCAAGATATTGGAGGACAGGGGGGGAATTCACCCCTCCACTTT.

The chain carries TRBV7-9 and TRBJ1-3, with D hard to call. This CDR3 comprises 13 residues. Germline CDR1 reads SEHNR; CDR2 reads FQNEAQ (reference sequence). V dropped 5 bases and J dropped 0 bases, with 5 bases sitting between them. CDR3 coding DNA: TGTGCCAGCAGCCCTAGCTCTGGAAACACCATATATTTT. This translates into CASSPSSGNTIYF.

The CDR3 region is CASSPSGGGRDTQYF. CDR3 nucleotide sequence: TGTGCCAGCAGCCCTAGCGGGGGTGGACGAGATACGCAGTATTTT. This rearrangement joins TRBV2 to TRBJ2-3, with 10 bases identical to TRBD2. The germline gives CDR1 SNHLY, CDR2 FYNNEI. V lost 6 bases to trimming and J lost 5 bases; unmatched junction nucleotides: 8. The CDR3 runs to 15 residues.

J is TRBJ2-1 and V is TRBV27, with D possibly TRBD1 on 5 matching bases. V was shortened by 7 bases and J by 1 base, with 14 bases between the two germline ends. Germline CDR1 is MNHEY and CDR2 is SMNVEV (reference sequence). CDR3 length equals 15 residues. The CDR3, as DNA: TGTGCCAGCAATAATGCACAGGCGTCCTACAATGAGCAGTTCTTC. The encoded protein is CASNNAQASYNEQFF.

This CDR3 is CASSLSFLADRQETQYF. CDR3 nucleotide sequence: TGTGCCAGCAGCTTGAGTTTCCTAGCGGACAGACAAGAGACCCAGTACTTC. This rearrangement joins TRBV7-9 to TRBJ2-5; D is possibly TRBD2 (7 bases). Germline CDR1 and CDR2: SEHNR and FQNEAQ (reference sequence). CDR3 length: 17 amino acids. Trimming shortened V by 3 bases and J by 2 bases, and 19 bases separated the two germline ends.

This sequence joins TRBV19 and TRBJ2-5, with 7 bases that match TRBD2. Germline trimming cut 3 bases from V and 5 bases from J; bases unmatched to any gene: 3. CDR3 length: 13 residues. The germline V gene encodes CDR1 LNHDA and CDR2 SQIVND (reference sequence). Here the CDR3 DNA reads TGTGCCAGTAGTATGCGGGAGAGGGAGACCCAGTACTTC. Translated: CASSMRERETQYF.

The chain is built from TRBV5-1 and TRBJ1-6; maybe TRBD1 (5 bases). This CDR3 region has 15 residues. Trimming took 4 bases from V and 2 from J, leaving 10 bases between them. The V gene's germline CDR1 is SGHRS and CDR2 YFSETQ. The CDR3 spells CASSGEGAYNSPLHF. The CDR3 DNA is TGCGCCAGCAGCGGGGAAGGGGCCTATAATTCACCCCTCCACTTT.

CDR3 DNA: TGTGCCAGCAGTACAGGGGCCAATGAGCAGTTCTTC. This sequence encodes CASSTGANEQFF. This chain joins TRBV6-5 and TRBJ2-1; 7 bases agree with TRBD1. The germline CDR1 and CDR2 sequences are MNHEY and SVGAGI. The J segment lost 6 bases and the V segment lost 5 bases, leaving 1 base of the junction unmatched. The CDR3 runs 12 residues.

The chain has TRBV3-1 (or the pseudogene TRBV3-2) and TRBJ1-1; D uncertain. The CDR3 runs to 13 residues. Deletions cut 6 bases from V and 1 base from J, with 9 bases between. Germline loops: CDR1 LGHDT, CDR2 YNNKEL (reference sequence). The CDR3 DNA reads TGTGCCAGCAGAGTGGGCCAGAACACTGAAGCTTTCTTT. Encoded protein: CASRVGQNTEAFF.

This clone was picked up a small number of times. V and J are TRBV12-3 or TRBV12-4 and TRBJ1-1; D ambiguous. Trimming cost V 1 base and J 1 base, with 4 bases left between them. The CDR3 sequence is 13 residues long. The DNA for the CDR3 is TGTGCCAGCAGTTTAGTGGCGAACACTGAAGCTTTCTTT. Its translation: CASSLVANTEAFF.

This clone was seen only once. This chain uses TRBV6-1 with TRBJ2-6; the D is unclear. The CDR3 is 14 residues long. Germline CDR1 reads MNHNS; CDR2 reads SASEGT. V was pared by 2 bases and J by 12 bases, with 14 bases between. The CDR3 sequence is CASSEKPQPVVLTF. In nucleotides, the CDR3 is TGTGCCAGCAGTGAAAAGCCACAGCCCGTCGTCCTGACTTTC.